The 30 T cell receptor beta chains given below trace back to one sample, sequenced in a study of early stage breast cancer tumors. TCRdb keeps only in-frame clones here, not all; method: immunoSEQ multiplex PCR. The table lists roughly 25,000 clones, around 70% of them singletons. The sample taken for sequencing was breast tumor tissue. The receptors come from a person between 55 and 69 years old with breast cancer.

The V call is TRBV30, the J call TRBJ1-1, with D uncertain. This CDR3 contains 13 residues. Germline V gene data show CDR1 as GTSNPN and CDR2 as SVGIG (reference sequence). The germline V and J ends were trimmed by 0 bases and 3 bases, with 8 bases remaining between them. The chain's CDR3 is CAWSVLEDTEAFF. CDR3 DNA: TGTGCCTGGAGTGTACTAGAGGACACTGAAGCTTTCTTT.

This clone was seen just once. CDR3 amino acids: CAIRRGQTDNYGYTF. CDR3 bases: TGTGCCATCAGGAGAGGACAGACCGATAACTATGGCTACACCTTC. The chain has TRBV10-3 and TRBJ1-2; a weak D match, TRBD1 (6 bases). CDR1 is ENHRY, CDR2 SYGVKD, per germline. The CDR3 contains 15 residues. V was shortened by 6 bases and J by 1 base, with 15 bases between the two germline ends.

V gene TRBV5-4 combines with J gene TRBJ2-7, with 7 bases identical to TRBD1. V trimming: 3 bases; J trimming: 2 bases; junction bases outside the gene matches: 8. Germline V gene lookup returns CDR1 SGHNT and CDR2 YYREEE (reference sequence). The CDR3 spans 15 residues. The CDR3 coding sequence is TGTGCCAGCAGCTCAGGGACCGGGACAGCCTACGAGCAGTACTTC. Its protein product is CASSSGTGTAYEQYF.

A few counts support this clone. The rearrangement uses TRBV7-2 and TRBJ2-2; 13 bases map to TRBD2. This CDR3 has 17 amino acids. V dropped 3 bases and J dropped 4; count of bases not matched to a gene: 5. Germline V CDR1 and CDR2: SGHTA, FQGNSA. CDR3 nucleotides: TGTGCCAGCAGCTTTAGGACTAGCGGGGGCCCCACCGGGGAGCTGTTTTTT. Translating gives CASSFRTSGGPTGELFF.

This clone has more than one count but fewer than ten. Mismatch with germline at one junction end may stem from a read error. The CDR3 bases are TGTGCCAGCAGCCTAGAGCTTGCGGGGAAAAAGCAGTTCTTC. This encodes CASSLELAGKKQFF. V and J are TRBV11-2 and TRBJ2-1, with D tentatively TRBD2 (6 bases). The CDR3 extends over 14 amino acids. Germline V lookup: CDR1 SGHAT, CDR2 FQNNGV.

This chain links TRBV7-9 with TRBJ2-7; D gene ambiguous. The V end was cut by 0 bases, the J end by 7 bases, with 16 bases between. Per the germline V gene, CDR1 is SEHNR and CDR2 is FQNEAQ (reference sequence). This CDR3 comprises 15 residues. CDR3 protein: CASSLAISASGEQYF. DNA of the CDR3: TGTGCCAGCAGCTTAGCGATATCGGCTTCGGGTGAGCAGTACTTC.

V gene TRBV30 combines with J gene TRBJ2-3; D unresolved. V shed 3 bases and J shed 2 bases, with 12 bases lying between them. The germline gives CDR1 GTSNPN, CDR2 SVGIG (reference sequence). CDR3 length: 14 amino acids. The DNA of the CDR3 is TGTGCCTGGAGACTTAGTAAAGTCACAGATACGCAGTATTTT. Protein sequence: CAWRLSKVTDTQYF.

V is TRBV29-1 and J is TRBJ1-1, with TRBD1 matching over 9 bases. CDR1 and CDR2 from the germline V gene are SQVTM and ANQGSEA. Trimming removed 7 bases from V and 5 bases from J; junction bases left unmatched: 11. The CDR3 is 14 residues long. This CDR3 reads CSAGAGTGRTEAFF. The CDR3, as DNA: TGCAGCGCTGGAGCCGGGACAGGGAGGACTGAAGCTTTCTTT.

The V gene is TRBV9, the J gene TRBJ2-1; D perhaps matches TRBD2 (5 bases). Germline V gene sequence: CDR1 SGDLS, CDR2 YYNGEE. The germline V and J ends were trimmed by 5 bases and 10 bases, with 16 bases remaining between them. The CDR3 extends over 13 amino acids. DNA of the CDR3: TGTGCCAGCAGTTATTCGGGATTCGACGAGCAGTTCTTC. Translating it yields CASSYSGFDEQFF.

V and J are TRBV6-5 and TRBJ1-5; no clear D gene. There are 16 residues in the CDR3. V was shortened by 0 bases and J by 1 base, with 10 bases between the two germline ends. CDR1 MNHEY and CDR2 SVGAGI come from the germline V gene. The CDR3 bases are TGTGCCAGCAGTTACTCCGGCAGGCAAAGCAATCAGCCCCAGCATTTT. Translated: CASSYSGRQSNQPQHF.

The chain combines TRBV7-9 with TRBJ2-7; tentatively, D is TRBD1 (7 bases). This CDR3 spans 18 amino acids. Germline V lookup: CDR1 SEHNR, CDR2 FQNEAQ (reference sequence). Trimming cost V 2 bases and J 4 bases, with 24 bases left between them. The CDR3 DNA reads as TGTGCCAGCAGCTTAAGTAATCTCCCCCCGACAGGGAGGTACGAGCAGTACTTC. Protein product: CASSLSNLPPTGRYEQYF. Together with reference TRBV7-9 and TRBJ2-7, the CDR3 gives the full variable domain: DTGVSQNPRHKITKRGQNVTFRCDPISEHNRLYWYRQTLGQGPEFLTYFQNEAQLEKSRLLSDRFSAERPKGSFSTLEIQRTEQGDSAMYLCASSLSNLPPTGRYEQYFGPGTRLTVT.

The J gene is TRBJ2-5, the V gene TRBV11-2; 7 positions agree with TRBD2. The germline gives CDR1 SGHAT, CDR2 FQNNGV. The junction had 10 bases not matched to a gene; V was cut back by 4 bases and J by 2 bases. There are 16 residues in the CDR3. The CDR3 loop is CASSSWGGAVQETQYF. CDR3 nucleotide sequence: TGTGCCAGCAGCTCGTGGGGGGGAGCGGTTCAAGAGACCCAGTACTTC.

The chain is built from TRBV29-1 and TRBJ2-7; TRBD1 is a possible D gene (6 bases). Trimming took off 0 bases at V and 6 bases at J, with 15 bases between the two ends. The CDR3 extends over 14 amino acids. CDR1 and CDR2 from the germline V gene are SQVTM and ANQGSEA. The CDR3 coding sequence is TGCAGCGTTGAAGAGGTCAGGGGACGGGGCGAGCAGTACTTC. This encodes CSVEEVRGRGEQYF.

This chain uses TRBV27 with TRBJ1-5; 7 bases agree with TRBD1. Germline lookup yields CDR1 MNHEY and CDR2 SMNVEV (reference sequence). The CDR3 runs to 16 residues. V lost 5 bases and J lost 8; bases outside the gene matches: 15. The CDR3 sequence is CASSPMTGLGIEPQHF. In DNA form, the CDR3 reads TGTGCCAGCAGTCCAATGACAGGGTTGGGTATCGAGCCCCAGCATTTT.

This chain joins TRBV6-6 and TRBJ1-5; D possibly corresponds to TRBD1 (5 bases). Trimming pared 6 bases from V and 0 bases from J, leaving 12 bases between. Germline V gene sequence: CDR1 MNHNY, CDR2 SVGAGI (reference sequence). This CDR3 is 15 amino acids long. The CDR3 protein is CASRPDRLSNQPQHF. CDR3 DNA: TGTGCCAGCAGGCCCGACAGACTTAGCAATCAGCCCCAGCATTTT.

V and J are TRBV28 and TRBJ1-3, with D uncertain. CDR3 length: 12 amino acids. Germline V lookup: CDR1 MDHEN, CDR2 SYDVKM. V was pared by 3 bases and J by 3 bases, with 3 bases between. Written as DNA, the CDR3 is TGTGCCAGCAGTTTCCGTGGAAACACCATATATTTT. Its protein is CASSFRGNTIYF.

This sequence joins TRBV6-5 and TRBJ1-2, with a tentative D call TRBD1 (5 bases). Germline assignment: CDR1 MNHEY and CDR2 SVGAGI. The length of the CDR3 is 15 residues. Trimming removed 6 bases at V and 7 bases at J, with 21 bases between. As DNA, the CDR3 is TGTGCCAGCAGCATTGGACGCGGGGGGGTATCTGGCTACACCTTC. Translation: CASSIGRGGVSGYTF.

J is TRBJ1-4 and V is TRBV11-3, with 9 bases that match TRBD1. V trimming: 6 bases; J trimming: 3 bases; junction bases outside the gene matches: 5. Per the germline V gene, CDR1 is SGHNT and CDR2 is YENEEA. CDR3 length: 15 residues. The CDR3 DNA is TGTGCCAGCAGTATACAGGGGGCCGCTAATGAAAAACTGTTTTTT. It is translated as CASSIQGAANEKLFF.

The CDR3 region has the DNA TGTGCCAGTAGCTATTCCCCCGTCCTCGTGAACACTGAAGCTTTCTTT. Translating it yields CASSYSPVLVNTEAFF. The rearrangement uses TRBV19 and TRBJ1-1; D is unresolved. This CDR3 contains 16 residues. V dropped 6 bases and J dropped 0 bases, with 17 bases sitting between them. Germline CDR1 reads LNHDA; CDR2 reads SQIVND (reference sequence).

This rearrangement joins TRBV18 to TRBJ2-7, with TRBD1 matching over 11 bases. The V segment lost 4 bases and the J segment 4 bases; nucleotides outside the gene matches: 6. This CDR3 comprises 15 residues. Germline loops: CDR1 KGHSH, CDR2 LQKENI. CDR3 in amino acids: CASSLTGTGGYEQYF. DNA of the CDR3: TGTGCCAGCTCACTAACCGGGACAGGGGGGTACGAGCAGTACTTC.

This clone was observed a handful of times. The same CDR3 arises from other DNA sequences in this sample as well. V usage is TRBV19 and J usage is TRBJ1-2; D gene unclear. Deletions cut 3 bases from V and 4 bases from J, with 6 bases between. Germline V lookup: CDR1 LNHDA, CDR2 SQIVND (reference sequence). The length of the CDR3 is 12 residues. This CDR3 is CASSISVYGYTF. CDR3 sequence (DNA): TGTGCCAGTAGTATTTCGGTCTATGGCTACACCTTC.

CDR3 DNA sequence: TGTGCCAGCAGTCCCCGGACTAGCGGCAAACGCGAGCAGTACTTC. The encoded protein is CASSPRTSGKREQYF. This rearrangement joins TRBV28 to TRBJ2-7, with 10 bases lining up with TRBD2. J gave up 6 bases and V 5 bases, and 10 bases lay outside the gene matches. Germline V lookup: CDR1 MDHEN, CDR2 SYDVKM. The CDR3 loop spans 15 amino acids.

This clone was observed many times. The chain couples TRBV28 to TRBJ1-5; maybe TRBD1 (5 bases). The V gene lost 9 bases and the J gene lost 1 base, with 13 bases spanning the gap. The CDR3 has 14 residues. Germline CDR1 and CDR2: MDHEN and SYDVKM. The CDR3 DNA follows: TGTGCCAGTGAGGTGGGGGGGAGCAATCAGCCCCAGCATTTT. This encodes CASEVGGSNQPQHF. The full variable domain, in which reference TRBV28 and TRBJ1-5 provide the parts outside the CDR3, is DVKVTQSSRYLVKRTGEKVFLECVQDMDHENMFWYRQDPGLGLRLIYFSYDVKMKEKGDIPEGYSVSREKKERFSLILESASTNQTSMYLCASEVGGSNQPQHFGDGTRLSIL.

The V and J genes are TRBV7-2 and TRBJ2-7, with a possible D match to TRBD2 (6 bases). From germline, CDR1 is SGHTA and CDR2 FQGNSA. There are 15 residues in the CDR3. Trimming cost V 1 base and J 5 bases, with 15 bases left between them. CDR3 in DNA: TGTGCCAGCAGCTTAGAACGTGGCGGGACCCACGAGCAGTACTTC. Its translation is CASSLERGGTHEQYF.

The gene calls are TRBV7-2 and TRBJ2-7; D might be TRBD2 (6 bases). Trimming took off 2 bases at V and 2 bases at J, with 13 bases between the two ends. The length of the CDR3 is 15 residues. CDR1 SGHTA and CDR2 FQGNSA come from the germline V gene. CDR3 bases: TGTGCCAGCAGCTTAAAACGGGAGAGGACCTACGAGCAGTACTTC. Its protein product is CASSLKRERTYEQYF.

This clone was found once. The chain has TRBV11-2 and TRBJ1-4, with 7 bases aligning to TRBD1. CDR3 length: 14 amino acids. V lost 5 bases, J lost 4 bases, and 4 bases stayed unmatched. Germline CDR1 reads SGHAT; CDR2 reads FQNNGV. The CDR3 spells CASSPGQFNEKLFF. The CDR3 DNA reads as TGTGCCAGCAGCCCGGGACAGTTTAATGAAAAACTGTTTTTT.

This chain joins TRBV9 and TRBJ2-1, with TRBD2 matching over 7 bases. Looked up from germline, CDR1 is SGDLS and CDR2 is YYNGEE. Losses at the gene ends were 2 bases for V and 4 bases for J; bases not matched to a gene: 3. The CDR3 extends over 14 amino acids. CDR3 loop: CASSVSGFYNEQFF. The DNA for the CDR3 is TGTGCCAGCAGCGTTAGCGGGTTTTACAATGAGCAGTTCTTC.

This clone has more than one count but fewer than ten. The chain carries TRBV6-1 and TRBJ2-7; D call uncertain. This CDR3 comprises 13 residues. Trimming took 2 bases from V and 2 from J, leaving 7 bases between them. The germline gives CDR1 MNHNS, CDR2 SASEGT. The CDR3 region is CASSESGTYEQYF. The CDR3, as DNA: TGTGCCAGCAGTGAATCAGGAACCTACGAGCAGTACTTC.

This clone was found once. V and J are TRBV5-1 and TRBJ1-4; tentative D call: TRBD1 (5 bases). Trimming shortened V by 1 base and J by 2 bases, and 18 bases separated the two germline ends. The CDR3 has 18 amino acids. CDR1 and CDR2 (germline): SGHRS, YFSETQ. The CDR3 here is CASSLHNGFGATNEKLFF. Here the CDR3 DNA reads TGCGCCAGCAGCTTGCACAATGGATTTGGGGCCACTAATGAAAAACTGTTTTTT.

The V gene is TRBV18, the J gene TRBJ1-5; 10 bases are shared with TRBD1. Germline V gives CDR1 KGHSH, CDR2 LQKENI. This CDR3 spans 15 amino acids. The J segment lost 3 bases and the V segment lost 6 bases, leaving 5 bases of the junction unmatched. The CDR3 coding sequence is TGTGCCAGCTCGGCGGGGACAGGGGTCAATCAGCCCCAGCATTTT. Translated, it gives CASSAGTGVNQPQHF.